This entry lists 18 T cell receptor beta chains sequenced from one sample in a study of OX40 agonist ivuxolimab in advanced cancers. The receptor library was made with the immunoSEQ multiplex PCR assay. As stored in TCRdb, this immuneACCESS dataset retains in-frame rearrangements with V and J assigned. A fraction of the clones does not appear; measured against another copy, unresolved V genes explain less than half of the discrepancy, and the remainder lacks a known reason. The sample yields 65,000 to 75,000 clones; roughly 90% were counted once. The leading ten clones occupy about 0.9% of the sample. Sequencing used CD4+ or CD8+ T cells sorted from blood, obtained in a trial of the OX40 agonist ivuxolimab. These receptors all come from an adult with an advanced solid tumor such as melanoma, head and neck, liver or kidney cancer.

V usage is TRBV28 and J usage is TRBJ2-7; D gene uncertain. This CDR3 region has 11 residues. V lost 6 bases and J 6 bases, leaving 9 bases between the germline ends. In germline, CDR1 is MDHEN, CDR2 SYDVKM. The CDR3 region is CASRREAEQYF. In DNA, the CDR3 is TGTGCCAGCAGAAGAGAGGCCGAGCAGTACTTC.

This chain joins TRBV28 and TRBJ1-1; the match to TRBD1 covers 8 bases. In germline, CDR1 is MDHEN, CDR2 SYDVKM. Trimming at V came to 6 bases and at J to 2 bases, leaving 8 bases not matched to a gene. The CDR3 loop spans 15 amino acids. CDR3 protein: CASRSQGALNTEAFF. CDR3 nucleotide sequence: TGTGCCAGCAGGAGCCAGGGGGCGCTCAACACTGAAGCTTTCTTT.

The chain carries TRBV21-1 and TRBJ1-1; the table assigns TRBD1, which was not confirmed against the DNA. TRBV21-1 counts as a pseudogene. CDR3 size: 16 residues. This CDR3 is CASSKASTGLNTEAFF. DNA for the CDR3: TGTGCCAGCAGCAAAGCGAGTACAGGGCTGAACACTGAAGCTTTCTTT.

The chain combines TRBV7-2 with TRBJ2-7, with 11 bases matching TRBD1. Germline V lookup: CDR1 SGHTA, CDR2 FQGNSA. Trimming removed 5 bases from V and 2 bases from J; junction bases left unmatched: 8. This CDR3 has 16 residues. The DNA for the CDR3 is TGTGCCAGCAGCCCGTTCGGGACAGGGGGTACCTACGAGCAGTACTTC. Translation: CASSPFGTGGTYEQYF.

The chain carries TRBV28 and TRBJ1-1; unclear D gene. The germline V gene encodes CDR1 MDHEN and CDR2 SYDVKM. V gave up 5 bases and J gave up 8 bases, with 15 bases separating them. This CDR3 spans 13 amino acids. CDR3 sequence: CASSRTSVKEAFF. CDR3 sequence (DNA): TGTGCCAGCAGTCGGACGAGTGTTAAGGAAGCTTTCTTT.

The chain couples TRBV7-3 to TRBJ2-3; 9 positions agree with TRBD1. V trimming: 5 bases; J trimming: 1 base; junction bases outside the gene matches: 1. CDR3 length: 14 amino acids. Looked up from germline, CDR1 is SGHTA and CDR2 is FQGTGA. As DNA, the CDR3 is TGTGCCAGCAGCCGGGACAGGGGCACAGATACGCAGTATTTT. Translation gives CASSRDRGTDTQYF.

The count of this clone is one. The chain has TRBV19 and TRBJ1-1, with 10 bases that match TRBD1. CDR1 and CDR2 (germline): LNHDA, SQIVND (reference sequence). Losses at the gene ends were 8 bases for V and 8 bases for J; bases not matched to a gene: 11. This CDR3 is 14 amino acids long. The CDR3 loop is CASFDNPGQGEAFF. The CDR3 region has the DNA TGTGCCAGTTTTGATAATCCGGGACAGGGGGAAGCTTTCTTT.

The rearrangement uses TRBV18 and TRBJ2-5; D is tentatively TRBD1 or TRBD2 (5 bases each). Germline V gene data show CDR1 as KGHSH and CDR2 as LQKENI. V was pared by 3 bases and J by 5 bases, with 10 bases between. The CDR3 contains 13 residues. CDR3: CASSPQGGETQYF. DNA of the CDR3: TGTGCCAGCTCACCTCAGGGCGGGGAGACCCAGTACTTC.

The chain links TRBV5-4 to TRBJ1-3; TRBD1 is a possible D gene (6 bases). This CDR3 has 14 residues. The V end was cut by 4 bases, the J end by 0 bases, with 8 bases between. The V gene's germline CDR1 is SGHNT and CDR2 YYREEE (reference sequence). CDR3: CASSKQGSGNTIYF. As DNA, the CDR3 is TGTGCCAGCAGCAAACAGGGCTCTGGAAACACCATATATTTT.

This chain joins TRBV30 and TRBJ2-1, with 9 bases fitting TRBD2. Trimming at V came to 0 bases and at J to 6 bases, leaving 0 bases not matched to a gene. CDR3 length: 13 amino acids. In germline, CDR1 is GTSNPN, CDR2 SVGIG (reference sequence). CDR3 region: CAWSVAGGNEQFF. CDR3 coding DNA: TGTGCCTGGAGTGTAGCGGGAGGCAATGAGCAGTTCTTC.

The rearrangement joins TRBV7-8 to TRBJ1-5; D uncertain. Germline V CDR1 and CDR2: SGHVS, FQNEAQ. V was pared by 4 bases and J by 2 bases, with 3 bases between. The CDR3 length is 12 residues. The CDR3 sequence: CASSSGNQPQHF. In DNA, the CDR3 is TGTGCCAGCAGCTCGGGCAATCAGCCCCAGCATTTT.

The chain carries TRBV15 and TRBJ2-3, with D possibly being TRBD2 (6 bases). Trimming removed 8 bases at V and 3 bases at J, with 12 bases between. Germline CDR1 reads LNHNV; CDR2 reads YYDKDF (reference sequence). This CDR3 contains 13 residues. The CDR3 DNA is TGTGCCACCCGAAGGGCGGGAACAGATACGCAGTATTTT. This encodes CATRRAGTDTQYF.

This chain uses TRBV20-1 with TRBJ1-1, with D tentatively TRBD1 (5 bases). Germline CDR1 and CDR2: DFQATT and SNEGSKA (reference sequence). V was cut by 3 bases and J by 10 bases, with 9 bases left in between. The CDR3 is made up of 10 amino acids. The CDR3 reads CSASRGGAFF. CDR3 coding DNA: TGCAGTGCTAGCCGTGGGGGAGCTTTCTTT.

The genes are TRBV29-1 and TRBJ2-2; perhaps TRBD2 as D (6 bases). The length of the CDR3 is 15 residues. V was clipped by 4 bases and J by 0 bases, with 12 bases between them. Germline CDR1 SQVTM, CDR2 ANQGSEA. The CDR3 sequence: CSVGRGLANTGELFF. Here the CDR3 DNA reads TGCAGCGTTGGACGGGGACTCGCGAACACCGGGGAGCTGTTTTTT.

The chain has TRBV28 and TRBJ2-1; D gene ambiguous. V was trimmed by 9 bases and J by 4 bases, leaving 13 bases between them. The CDR3 runs to 13 residues. CDR1 MDHEN and CDR2 SYDVKM come from the germline V gene. DNA for the CDR3: TGTGCCAGTTGCGCCAGCTTGTACAATGAGCAGTTCTTC. Encoded protein: CASCASLYNEQFF.

The rearrangement uses TRBV18 and TRBJ2-1; D possibly corresponds to TRBD1 (6 bases). V dropped 3 bases and J dropped 0 bases, with 15 bases sitting between them. There are 17 residues in the CDR3. CDR1 is KGHSH and CDR2 is LQKENI in the germline V gene. The CDR3 protein is CASSPRQALSSYNEQFF. CDR3 in DNA: TGTGCCAGCTCACCTCGACAGGCCCTGAGCTCCTACAATGAGCAGTTCTTC.

The genes are TRBV5-1 and TRBJ1-5; 9 bases map to TRBD1. CDR3 length equals 14 residues. V dropped 4 bases and J dropped 7; count of bases not matched to a gene: 6. Germline CDR1 and CDR2: SGHRS and YFSETQ. The DNA of the CDR3 is TGCGCCAGCAGCCCACAGGGGGCTGGGCAGCCCCAGCATTTT. Translating it yields CASSPQGAGQPQHF.

The V call is TRBV28, the J call TRBJ2-1, with TRBD2 matching over 14 bases. After removal of 4 bases from V and 1 base from J, the junction contained 18 bases not matched to a gene. The CDR3 totals 22 residues. Germline CDR1 reads MDHEN; CDR2 reads SYDVKM. In nucleotides, the CDR3 is TGTGCCAGCAGTTCCACACGCCCGACTAGCGGGAGGGCGTTATCTTCCTACAATGAGCAGTTCTTC. Translation gives CASSSTRPTSGRALSSYNEQFF.